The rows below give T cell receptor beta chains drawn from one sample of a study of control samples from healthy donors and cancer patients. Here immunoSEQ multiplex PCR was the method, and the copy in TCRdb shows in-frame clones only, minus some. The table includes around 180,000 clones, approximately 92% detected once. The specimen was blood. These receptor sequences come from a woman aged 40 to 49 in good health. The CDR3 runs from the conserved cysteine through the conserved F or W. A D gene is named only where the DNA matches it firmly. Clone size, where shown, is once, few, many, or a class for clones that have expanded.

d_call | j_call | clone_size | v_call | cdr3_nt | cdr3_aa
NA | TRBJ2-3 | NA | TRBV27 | TGTGCCAGCAGTTTATCGTTAATCCGGCGGGGGCGGGGCACAGATACGCAGTATTTT | CASSLSLIRRGRGTDTQYF
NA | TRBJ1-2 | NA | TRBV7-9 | TGTGCCAGCAGCTTAGATGACAACTATGGCTACACCTTC | CASSLDDNYGYTF
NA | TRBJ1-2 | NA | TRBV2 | TGTGCCAGCAGTGAACAAAACCGGAGTGGCTACACCTTC | CASSEQNRSGYTF
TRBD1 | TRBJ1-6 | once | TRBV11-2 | TGTGCCAGCAGCTTAGATCAGGGGACAGGTACCTATAATTCACCCCTCCACTTT | CASSLDQGTGTYNSPLHF
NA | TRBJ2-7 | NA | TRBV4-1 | TGCGCCAGCAGCCAAGTGGGGTACGAGCAGTACTTC | CASSQVGYEQYF
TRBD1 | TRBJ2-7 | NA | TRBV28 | TGTGCCAGCAGATCCGACAGGGCAGTGGGCTCCTACGAGCAGTACTTC | CASRSDRAVGSYEQYF
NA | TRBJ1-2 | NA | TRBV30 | TGTGCCTGGAGTGTAGATGGACGGGTAGCTAACTATGGCTACACCTTC | CAWSVDGRVANYGYTF
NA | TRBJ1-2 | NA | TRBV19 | TGTGCCAGTAGTATAGAGGCCTATGGCTACACCTTC | CASSIEAYGYTF
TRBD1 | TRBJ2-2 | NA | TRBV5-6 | TGTGCCAGCAGCTTTACCGGGACAGGGCTCACCGGGGAGCTGTTTTTT | CASSFTGTGLTGELFF
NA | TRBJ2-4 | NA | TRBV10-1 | TGCGCCAGCAGTGAGGTTGAAGGGCTTAACATTCAGTACTTC | CASSEVEGLNIQYF
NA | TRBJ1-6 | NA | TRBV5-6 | TGTGCCAGCAGCCCCGGGTCAGGGCGGGATTCACCCCTCCACTTT | CASSPGSGRDSPLHF
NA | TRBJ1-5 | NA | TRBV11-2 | TGTGCCAGCAGCTACCCAAAATACACTACAGGTTATAGCAATCAGCCCCAGCATTTT | CASSYPKYTTGYSNQPQHF
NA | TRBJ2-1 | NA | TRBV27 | TGTGCCAGCAGTTTATCGATGCACAATGAGCAGTTCTTC | CASSLSMHNEQFF
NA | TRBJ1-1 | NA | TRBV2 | TGTGCCAGCAGTGAAGCCCCAGTCGCTTTCTTT | CASSEAPVAFF
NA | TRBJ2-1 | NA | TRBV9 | TGTGCCAGCAGCGTAGCTACTGGGGCCTTGGGGAATGAGCAGTTCTTC | CASSVATGALGNEQFF
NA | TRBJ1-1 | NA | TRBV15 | TGTGCCACCAGCAGGTACAGGGACGGGAACACTGAAGCTTTCTTT | CATSRYRDGNTEAFF
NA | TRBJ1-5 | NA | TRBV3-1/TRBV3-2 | TGTGCCAGCAGCCCCACAGCTAATCAGCCCCAGCATTTT | CASSPTANQPQHF
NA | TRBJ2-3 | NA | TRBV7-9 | TGTGCCAGCAGCTCTCTGGGACCTCCTATCCCAGATACGCAGTATTTT | CASSSLGPPIPDTQYF
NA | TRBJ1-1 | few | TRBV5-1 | TGCGCCAGCAGCTCGACTTCGGCCCGGACGGGCCAGAACACTGAAGCTTTCTTT | CASSSTSARTGQNTEAFF
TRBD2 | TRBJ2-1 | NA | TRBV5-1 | TGCGCCAGCAGCTTCCTAGCGGGGGCCCTCAATGAGCAGTTCTTC | CASSFLAGALNEQFF
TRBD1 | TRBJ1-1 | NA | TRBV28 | TGTGCCAGCAGTTTATGGGGTACAGGGGAGGGAGCTTTCTTT | CASSLWGTGEGAFF
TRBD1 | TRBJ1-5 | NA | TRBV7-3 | TGTGCCAGCAGCTTAATAGGACAGGGGCGTAAGGCCCAGCATTTT | CASSLIGQGRKAQHF
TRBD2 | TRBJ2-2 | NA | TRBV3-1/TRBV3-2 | TGTGCCAGCAGCCAAGGTAGCGGGGGGGCAACCGGGGAGCTGTTTTTT | CASSQGSGGATGELFF
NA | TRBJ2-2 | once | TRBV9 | TGTGCCAGCAGTACAGGGAATTTGAACACCGGGGAGCTGTTTTTT | CASSTGNLNTGELFF
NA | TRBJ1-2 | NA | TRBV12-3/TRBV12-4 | TGTGCCAGCAGTTTTGGTAGAAACTATGGCTACACCTTC | CASSFGRNYGYTF
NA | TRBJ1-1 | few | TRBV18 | TGTGCCAGCTCACCACCGTCCCAGTTGAACACTGAAGCTTTCTTT | CASSPPSQLNTEAFF
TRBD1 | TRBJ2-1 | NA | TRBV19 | TGTGCCAGTAGTATGAAAGGGGGCTATGAGCAGTTCTTC | CASSMKGGYEQFF
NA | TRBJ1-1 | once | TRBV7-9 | TGTGCCAGCAGCTTCGGCAGCGGTACTGAAGCTTTCTTT | CASSFGSGTEAFF
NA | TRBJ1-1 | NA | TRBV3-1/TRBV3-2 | TGTGCCAGCAGCCTATTAGCAGGGGCAGGGGACACTGAAGCTTTCTTT | CASSLLAGAGDTEAFF
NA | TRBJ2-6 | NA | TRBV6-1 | TGTGCCAGCAGTGAAGTTCCTGGCGTCCTGACTTTC | CASSEVPGVLTF
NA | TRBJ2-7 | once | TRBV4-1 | TGCGCCAGCAGCCAAGATCTGGGGAACGAGCAGTACTTC | CASSQDLGNEQYF
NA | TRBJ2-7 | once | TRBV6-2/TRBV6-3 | TGTGCCAGCAGTACGGGGGGCCACGAGCAGTACTTC | CASSTGGHEQYF
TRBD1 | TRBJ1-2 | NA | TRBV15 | TGTGCCACCAGCAGAGACAGGGGGATCTACGGCTACACCTTC | CATSRDRGIYGYTF
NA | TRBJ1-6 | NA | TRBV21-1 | TGTGCCAGCAGCGCAGGGCAGCCTAATAATTCACCCCTCCACTTT | CASSAGQPNNSPLHF
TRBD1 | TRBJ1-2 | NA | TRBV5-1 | TGCGCCAGCAGCGTACCCGGGACAGTCTATGGCTACACCTTC | CASSVPGTVYGYTF
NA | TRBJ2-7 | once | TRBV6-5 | TGTGCCAGCAGTTACCAGACGAATATCTACGAGCAGTACTTC | CASSYQTNIYEQYF
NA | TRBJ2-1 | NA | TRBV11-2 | TGTGCCAGCAGCTCGAGCTCCTACAATGAGCAGTTCTTC | CASSSSSYNEQFF
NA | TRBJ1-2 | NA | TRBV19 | TGTGCCAGTAGTATAGGACAGCCCTTAAATGGCTACACCTTC | CASSIGQPLNGYTF
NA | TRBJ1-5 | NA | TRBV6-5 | TGTGCCAGCAGGCGGACTGCCCAACCAGATCAGCCCCAGCATTTT | CASRRTAQPDQPQHF
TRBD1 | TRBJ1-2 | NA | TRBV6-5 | TGTGCCAGCACAGTAGCAGGGGGGAACTATGGCTACACCTTC | CASTVAGGNYGYTF
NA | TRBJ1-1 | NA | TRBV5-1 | TGCGCCAGCAGCTTCGGGGAGGTGAACACTGAAGCTTTCTTT | CASSFGEVNTEAFF
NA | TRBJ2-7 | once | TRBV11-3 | TGTGCCAGCAGCTTAGGAGGGCACGCCGGGGAGCAGTACTTC | CASSLGGHAGEQYF
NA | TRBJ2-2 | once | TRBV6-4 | TGTGCCAGCAGTGAGGGCAACACCGGGGAGCTGTTTTTT | CASSEGNTGELFF